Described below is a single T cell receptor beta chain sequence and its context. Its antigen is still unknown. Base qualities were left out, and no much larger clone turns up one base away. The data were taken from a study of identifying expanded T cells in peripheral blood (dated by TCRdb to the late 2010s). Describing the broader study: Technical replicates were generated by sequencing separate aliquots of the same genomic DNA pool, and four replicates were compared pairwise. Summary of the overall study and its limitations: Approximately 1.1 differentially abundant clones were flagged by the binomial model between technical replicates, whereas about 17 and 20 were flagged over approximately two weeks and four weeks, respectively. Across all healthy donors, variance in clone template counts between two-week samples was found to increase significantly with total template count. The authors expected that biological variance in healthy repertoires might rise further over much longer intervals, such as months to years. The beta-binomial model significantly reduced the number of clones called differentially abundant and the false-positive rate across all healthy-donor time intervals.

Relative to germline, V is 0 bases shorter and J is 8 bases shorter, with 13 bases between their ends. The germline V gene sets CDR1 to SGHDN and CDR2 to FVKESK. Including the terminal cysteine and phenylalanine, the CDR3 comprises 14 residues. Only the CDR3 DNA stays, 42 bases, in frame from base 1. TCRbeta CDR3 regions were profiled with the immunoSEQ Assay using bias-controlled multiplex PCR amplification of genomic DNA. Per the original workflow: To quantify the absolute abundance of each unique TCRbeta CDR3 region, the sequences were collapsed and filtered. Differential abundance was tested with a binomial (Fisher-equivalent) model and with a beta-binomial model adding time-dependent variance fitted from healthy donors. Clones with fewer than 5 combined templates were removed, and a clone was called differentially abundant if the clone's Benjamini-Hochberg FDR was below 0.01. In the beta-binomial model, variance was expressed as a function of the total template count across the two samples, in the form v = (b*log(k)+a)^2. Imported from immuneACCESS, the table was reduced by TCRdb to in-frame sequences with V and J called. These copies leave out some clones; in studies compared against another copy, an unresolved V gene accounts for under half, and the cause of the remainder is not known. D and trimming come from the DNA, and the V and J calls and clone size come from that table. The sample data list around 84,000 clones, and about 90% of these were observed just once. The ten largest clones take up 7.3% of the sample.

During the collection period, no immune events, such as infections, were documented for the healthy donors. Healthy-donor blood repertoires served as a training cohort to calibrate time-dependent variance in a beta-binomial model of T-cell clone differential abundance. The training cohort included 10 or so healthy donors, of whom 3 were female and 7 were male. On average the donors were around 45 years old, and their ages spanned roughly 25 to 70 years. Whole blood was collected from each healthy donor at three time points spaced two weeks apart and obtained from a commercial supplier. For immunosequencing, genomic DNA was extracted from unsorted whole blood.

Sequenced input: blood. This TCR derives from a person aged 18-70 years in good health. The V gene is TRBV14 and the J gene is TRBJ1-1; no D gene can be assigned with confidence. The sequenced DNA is TGTGCCAGCAGCCAAGAGATAGAGGGTGGAGAAGCTTTCTTT. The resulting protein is CASSQEIEGGEAFF.